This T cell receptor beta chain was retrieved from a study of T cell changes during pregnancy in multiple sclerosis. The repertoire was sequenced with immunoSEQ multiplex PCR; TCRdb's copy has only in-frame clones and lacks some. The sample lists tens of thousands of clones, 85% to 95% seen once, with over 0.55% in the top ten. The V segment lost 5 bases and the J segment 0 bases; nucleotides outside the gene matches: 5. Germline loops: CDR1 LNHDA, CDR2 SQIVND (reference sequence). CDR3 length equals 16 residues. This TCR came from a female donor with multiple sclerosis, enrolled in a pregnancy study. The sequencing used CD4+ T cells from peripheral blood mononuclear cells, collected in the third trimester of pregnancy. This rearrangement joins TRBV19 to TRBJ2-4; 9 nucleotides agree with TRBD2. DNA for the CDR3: TGTGCCAGTAGTGGCGGGGGGGGTCTAGCCAAAAACATTCAGTACTTC. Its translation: CASSGGGGLAKNIQYF.